This is a list of T cell receptor beta chains from one sample in a study of shared clonotypes between healthy human individuals. The method was immunoSEQ multiplex PCR; TCRdb's version includes in-frame clones alone and lacks a portion of them. Among about 550,000 clones listed, 95% to 96% were seen once. Sequencing input: naive CD8+ T cells sorted from blood. All receptors derive from a woman aged 30 to 39 in good health. Each CDR3 is given with its conserved first and last residue. D genes are given only for firm matches. Not every row has a clone size; where given, it reads once, few, many or a size class.

CDR3aa	CDR3nt	v_gene	j_gene	abundance	d_gene
CASSWDSRETQYF	TGTGCCAGCAGCTGGGACAGCCGCGAGACCCAGTACTTC	TRBV5-6	TRBJ2-5	-	TRBD1
CASSVQETLALIGTGELFF	TGTGCCAGCAGCGTCCAAGAGACCCTAGCCCTGATCGGCACCGGGGAGCTGTTTTTT	TRBV9	TRBJ2-2	-	-
CASGLVKGGEANEKLFF	TGTGCTAGTGGTTTGGTAAAGGGGGGAGAGGCCAATGAAAAACTGTTTTTT	TRBV12-5	TRBJ1-4	-	-
CASGVGGKSRNTIYF	TGTGCCAGCGGAGTGGGGGGCAAAAGTAGGAACACCATATATTTT	TRBV2	TRBJ1-3	-	-
CASSYGGLAAWEQFF	TGTGCCAGCAGTTACGGGGGGCTAGCGGCCTGGGAGCAGTTCTTC	TRBV28	TRBJ2-1	-	-
CASSLSPGTGVFEQYF	TGTGCCAGCAGTTTATCCCCCGGGACAGGGGTTTTCGAGCAGTACTTC	TRBV27	TRBJ2-7	-	TRBD1
CASSLDGTLYGYTF	TGTGCCAGCAGCTTGGATGGGACCCTCTATGGCTACACCTTC	TRBV5-4	TRBJ1-2	-	-
CSAKGDLQYF	TGCAGTGCCAAGGGGGACCTGCAGTACTTC	TRBV20-1	TRBJ2-7	-	-
CASSSDAGGSYEQYF	TGCGCCAGCAGCTCGGATGCAGGGGGCTCCTACGAGCAGTACTTC	TRBV5-1	TRBJ2-7	-	TRBD1
CASRRGRGMGETQYF	TGTGCCAGCAGAAGGGGACGGGGAATGGGGGAGACCCAGTACTTC	TRBV5-6	TRBJ2-5	-	-
CASSQVRGLDGNTIYF	TGCGCCAGCAGCCAAGTGCGGGGCCTCGATGGAAACACCATATATTTT	TRBV4-1	TRBJ1-3	-	-
CASSLYRSYEQYF	TGTGCCAGCAGTTTATACCGCTCCTACGAGCAGTACTTC	TRBV27	TRBJ2-7	-	-
CSVVSEDSSLGYTF	TGCAGCGTTGTTTCTGAGGACAGTTCCCTTGGCTACACCTTC	TRBV29-1	TRBJ1-2	few	-
CASSSAYEQYF	TGTGCCAGCAGTTCAGCCTACGAGCAGTACTTC	TRBV5-6	TRBJ2-7	-	-
CASYDSATNEKLFF	TGTGCCAGCTACGACAGTGCAACTAATGAAAAACTGTTTTTT	TRBV2	TRBJ1-4	-	-
CASRQPAVQETQYF	TGTGCCAGCAGACAACCGGCCGTCCAAGAGACCCAGTACTTC	TRBV28	TRBJ2-5	-	-
CASSLQGKYEQYF	TGTGCCAGCAGCTTACAGGGTAAATACGAGCAGTACTTC	TRBV5-5	TRBJ2-7	once	-
CASSAASYNEQFF	TGTGCCAGCAGCGCTGCCTCCTACAATGAGCAGTTCTTC	TRBV5-4	TRBJ2-1	once	-
CASSRDRGRGKLFF	TGTGCCAGCAGTCGGGACAGGGGGCGCGGAAAACTGTTTTTT	TRBV11-3	TRBJ1-4	-	TRBD1
CASSLQGGGQPQHF	TGTGCCAGCAGTCTTCAGGGTGGGGGTCAGCCCCAGCATTTT	TRBV28	TRBJ1-5	-	-
CASIHHPTGTLQNGYTF	TGTGCCAGCATTCACCACCCCACAGGGACGTTGCAGAATGGCTACACCTTC	TRBV25-1	TRBJ1-2	-	-
CSAFPAGEQFF	TGCAGTGCGTTCCCAGCGGGAGAACAGTTCTTC	TRBV20-1	TRBJ2-1	-	TRBD2
CASSTGLAVTGELFF	TGTGCCAGTAGTACGGGACTAGCGGTGACCGGGGAGCTGTTTTTT	TRBV19	TRBJ2-2	-	TRBD2
CASSETGTRGYEQYF	TGTGCCAGCAGCGAAACCGGGACTAGGGGCTACGAGCAGTACTTC	TRBV9	TRBJ2-7	-	TRBD2
CASWGGFSSMFGYGYTF	TGTGCCAGTTGGGGGGGGTTTTCTTCAATGTTCGGCTATGGCTACACCTTC	TRBV19	TRBJ1-2	-	-
CASSLSRREGYNEQFF	TGTGCCAGCAGTTTATCTCGCAGGGAGGGCTACAATGAGCAGTTCTTC	TRBV27	TRBJ2-1	-	TRBD2
CSVMGTGAVTDTQYF	TGCAGCGTTATGGGCACAGGGGCCGTCACAGATACGCAGTATTTT	TRBV29-1	TRBJ2-3	-	TRBD1
CASSLRVREPSYEQYF	TGCGCCAGCAGCTTAAGGGTACGGGAGCCCTCCTACGAGCAGTACTTC	TRBV5-1	TRBJ2-7	-	-
CASSLGRGADTQYF	TGTGCCAGCAGTCTCGGGAGGGGGGCAGATACGCAGTATTTT	TRBV27	TRBJ2-3	-	TRBD2
CAWSGGLHSNQPQHF	TGTGCCTGGAGTGGGGGCCTTCATAGCAATCAGCCCCAGCATTTT	TRBV30	TRBJ1-5	-	-
CASSPLAGSSYNEQFF	TGTGCCAGCAGCCCCTTAGCGGGAAGCTCCTACAATGAGCAGTTCTTC	TRBV7-3	TRBJ2-1	-	TRBD2
CASATGQKRNEQFF	TGTGCCAGCGCCACGGGACAGAAACGCAATGAGCAGTTCTTC	TRBV13	TRBJ2-1	-	TRBD1
CASSIDLLAVGPGANVLTF	TGTGCCAGTAGTATAGATCTACTCGCCGTCGGTCCTGGGGCCAACGTCCTGACTTTC	TRBV19	TRBJ2-6	once	-
CASSSLGPWGETQYF	TGTGCCAGCAGTTCCCTCGGACCGTGGGGAGAGACCCAGTACTTC	TRBV25-1	TRBJ2-5	-	-
CASSPGTDSNQPQHF	TGTGCCAGCTCGCCTGGGACAGATAGCAATCAGCCCCAGCATTTT	TRBV18	TRBJ1-5	-	TRBD1
CASSLVSEVAYEQYF	TGCGCCAGCAGCTTGGTCAGCGAAGTTGCCTACGAGCAGTACTTC	TRBV5-1	TRBJ2-7	few	-
CASSQGTLREQYF	TGTGCCAGCAGCCAAGGTACCTTAAGGGAGCAGTACTTC	TRBV14	TRBJ2-7	-	-
CARKYYHRALNTEAFF	TGTGCCAGGAAGTATTACCACAGGGCGCTGAACACTGAAGCTTTCTTT	TRBV6-4	TRBJ1-1	-	-
CASSLAPDSLANEQFF	TGTGCCAGCAGCTTGGCCCCCGACAGCCTCGCTAATGAGCAGTTCTTC	TRBV5-4	TRBJ2-1	-	-
CASRVEQDFYEQYF	TGTGCCAGCAGGGTGGAACAGGATTTCTACGAGCAGTACTTC	TRBV6-5	TRBJ2-7	-	-
CASSLTGGLSYEQYF	TGCGCCAGCAGCTTGACAGGGGGACTCTCCTACGAGCAGTACTTC	TRBV5-1	TRBJ2-7	-	TRBD1
CASSLEWGALPNTEAFF	TGTGCCAGCAGCTTAGAATGGGGCGCACTTCCGAACACTGAAGCTTTCTTT	TRBV11-2	TRBJ1-1	-	-
CASSQAAGPQGNTIYF	TGCGCCAGCAGCCAGGCAGCAGGGCCTCAAGGGAACACCATATATTTT	TRBV4-1	TRBJ1-3	-	-
CASSSRVSTEAFF	TGCGCCAGCAGCTCCAGGGTTTCAACTGAAGCTTTCTTT	TRBV5-1	TRBJ1-1	-	-